The source of this T cell receptor (beta chain) is a study of metastatic and nonmetastatic thyroid tumors. Study-wide background: Repertoire comparison spanned blood and tumor or nodule tissue of malignant and benign thyroid patients.

Patients were all untreated before their thyroid surgery. Per the authors' pipeline: Researchers built a distant-metastasis classifier for papillary thyroid cancer that drew on CDR3 differences across clinicopathological groups. TCRdb used MiXCR to call clones anew from the PCR reads. TCRdb, not the original authors, processed these V and J calls. This table holds around 34,000 clones, under 25% found once. Concerning this clone itself: The junction and the germline gene differ at one end; a read error may be behind it.

Germline V gives CDR1 GTSNPN, CDR2 SVGIG (reference sequence). The CDR3 extends over 14 amino acids. Sequencing input: tumor tissue. The sequence derives from a male donor with papillary thyroid cancer or a benign thyroid nodule (not recorded which). Some clones in this sample may be carry-over from other donors' samples. This rearrangement joins TRBV30 to TRBJ2-5, with 9 bases matching TRBD1. CDR3 residues: CARREQGAVETQYF. CDR3 DNA sequence: TGTGCCCGGAGGGAACAGGGGGCTGTGGAGACCCAGTACTTC. Together with reference TRBV30 and TRBJ2-5, the CDR3 gives the full variable domain: SQTIHQWPATLVQPVGSPLSLECTVEGTSNPNLYWYRQAAGRGLQLLFYSVGIGQISSEVPQNLSASRPQDRQFILSSKKLLLSDSGFYLCARREQGAVETQYFGPGTRLLVL.